This T cell receptor (beta chain) is from a study of immune cell composition in non-small cell lung cancer. The protocol was immunoSEQ multiplex PCR, while the TCRdb copy is restricted to in-frame clones and leaves out a portion. The table includes some 9,100 clones, 55% to 75% detected once. A single count supports this clone. Its antigen is undetermined. CDR1 and CDR2 from the germline V gene are SNHLY and FYNNEI. Germline trimming cut 2 bases from V and 6 bases from J; bases unmatched to any gene: 10. This CDR3 has 16 residues. Findings of the study overall: Tumour-associated clones >0.5% occurred in roughly a third of adenocarcinomas, approximately 74% of squamous. It was not proven that tumour-reactive clones equal dominant tumour-associated clones.

Template was genomic DNA from frozen, unsorted single-cell suspensions. The source material was lung tumor tissue. The chain employs TRBV2 and TRBJ2-3; TRBD1 matches at 8 bases. The sequence came from a human donor with non-small cell lung cancer. CDR3 sequence: CASSERGTGAPDTQYF. In nucleotides, the CDR3 is TGTGCCAGCAGTGAACGGGGGACAGGTGCACCTGATACGCAGTATTTT.